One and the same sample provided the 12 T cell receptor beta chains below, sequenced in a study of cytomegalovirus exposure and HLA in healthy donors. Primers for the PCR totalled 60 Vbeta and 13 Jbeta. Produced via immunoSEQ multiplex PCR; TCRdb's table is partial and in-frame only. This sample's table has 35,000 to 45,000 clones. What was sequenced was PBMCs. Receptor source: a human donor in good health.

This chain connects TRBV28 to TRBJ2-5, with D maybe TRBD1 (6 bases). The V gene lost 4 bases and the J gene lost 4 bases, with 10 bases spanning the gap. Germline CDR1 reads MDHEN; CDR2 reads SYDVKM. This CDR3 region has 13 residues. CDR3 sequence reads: CASSSSGAETQYF. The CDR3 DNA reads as TGTGCCAGCAGTTCCTCAGGGGCAGAGACCCAGTACTTC.

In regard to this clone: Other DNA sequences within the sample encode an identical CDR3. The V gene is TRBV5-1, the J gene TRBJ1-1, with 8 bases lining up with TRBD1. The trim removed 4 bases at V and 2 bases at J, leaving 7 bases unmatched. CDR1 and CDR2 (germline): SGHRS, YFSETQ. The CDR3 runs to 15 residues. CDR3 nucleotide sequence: TGCGCCAGCAGCACTGGACAGGGAGCAAACACTGAAGCTTTCTTT. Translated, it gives CASSTGQGANTEAFF. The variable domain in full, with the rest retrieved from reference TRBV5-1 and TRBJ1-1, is KAGVTQTPRYLIKTRGQQVTLSCSPISGHRSVSWYQQTPGQGLQFLFEYFSETQRNKGNFPGRFSGRQFSNSRSEMNVSTLELGDSALYLCASSTGQGANTEAFFGQGTRLTVV.

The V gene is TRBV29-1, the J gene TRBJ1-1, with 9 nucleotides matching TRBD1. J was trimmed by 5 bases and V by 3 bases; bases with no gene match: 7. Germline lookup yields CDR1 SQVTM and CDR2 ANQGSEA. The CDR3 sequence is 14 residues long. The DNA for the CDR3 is TGCAGCGTTGACCGGGGACAGGGAAATACTGAAGCTTTCTTT. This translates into CSVDRGQGNTEAFF.

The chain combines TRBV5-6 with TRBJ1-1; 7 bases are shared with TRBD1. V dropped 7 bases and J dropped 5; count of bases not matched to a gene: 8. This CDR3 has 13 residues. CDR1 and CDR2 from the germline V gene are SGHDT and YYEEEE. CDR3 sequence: CASSRTGYTEAFF. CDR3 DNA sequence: TGTGCCAGCTCCCGGACAGGATATACTGAAGCTTTCTTT.

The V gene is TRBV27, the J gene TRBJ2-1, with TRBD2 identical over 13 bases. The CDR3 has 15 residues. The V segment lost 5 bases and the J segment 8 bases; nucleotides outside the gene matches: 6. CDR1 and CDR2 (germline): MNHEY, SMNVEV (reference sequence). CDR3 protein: CASSRTSGGAYEQFF. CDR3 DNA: TGTGCCAGCAGTCGCACTAGCGGGGGGGCATATGAGCAGTTCTTC.

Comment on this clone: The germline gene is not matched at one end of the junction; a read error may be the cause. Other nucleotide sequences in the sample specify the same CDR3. The CDR3 sequence: CASSQATGSASPLHF. The CDR3 nucleotides are TGCGCCAGCAGCCAAGCTACGGGGAGTGCTTCGCCCCTACACTTT. The rearrangement links TRBV4-1 to TRBJ1-6; D remains unclear. The germline CDR1 and CDR2 sequences are MGHRA and YSYEKL. The CDR3 consists of 15 residues.

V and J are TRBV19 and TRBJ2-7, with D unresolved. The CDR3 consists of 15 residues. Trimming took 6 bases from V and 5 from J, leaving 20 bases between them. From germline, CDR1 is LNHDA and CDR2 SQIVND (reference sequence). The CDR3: CASSPLPPVFNEQYF. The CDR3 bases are TGTGCCAGTAGCCCCCTACCCCCGGTTTTTAACGAGCAGTACTTC.

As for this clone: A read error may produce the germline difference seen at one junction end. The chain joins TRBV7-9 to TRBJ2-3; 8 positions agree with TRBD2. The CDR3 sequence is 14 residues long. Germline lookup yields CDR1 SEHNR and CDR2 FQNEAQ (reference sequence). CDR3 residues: CASSLVAGRDKQYF. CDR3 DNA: TGTGCCAGCAGCTTAGTAGCGGGGAGGGATAAGCAGTATTTT. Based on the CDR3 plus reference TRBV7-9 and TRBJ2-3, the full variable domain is DTGVSQNPRHKITKRGQNVTFRCDPISEHNRLYWYRQTLGQGPEFLTYFQNEAQLEKSRLLSDRFSAERPKGSFSTLEIQRTEQGDSAMYLCASSLVAGRDKQYFGPGTRLTVL.

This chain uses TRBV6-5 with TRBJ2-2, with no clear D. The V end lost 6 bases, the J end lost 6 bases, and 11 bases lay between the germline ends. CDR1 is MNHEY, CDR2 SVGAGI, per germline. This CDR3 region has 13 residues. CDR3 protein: CASRERVAGELFF. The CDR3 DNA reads TGTGCCAGCAGGGAGCGAGTGGCCGGGGAGCTGTTTTTT.

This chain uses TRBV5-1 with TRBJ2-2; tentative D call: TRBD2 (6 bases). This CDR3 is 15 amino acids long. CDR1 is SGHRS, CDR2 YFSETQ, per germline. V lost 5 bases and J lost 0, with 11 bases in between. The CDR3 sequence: CASRGGSPNTGELFF. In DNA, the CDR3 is TGCGCCAGCAGGGGGGGTTCGCCGAACACCGGGGAGCTGTTTTTT.

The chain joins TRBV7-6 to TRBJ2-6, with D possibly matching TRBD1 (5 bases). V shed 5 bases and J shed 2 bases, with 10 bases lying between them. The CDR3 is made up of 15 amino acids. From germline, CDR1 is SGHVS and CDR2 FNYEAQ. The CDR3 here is CASSQQGAGANVLTF. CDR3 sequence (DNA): TGTGCCAGCAGCCAGCAGGGTGCTGGGGCCAACGTCCTGACTTTC.

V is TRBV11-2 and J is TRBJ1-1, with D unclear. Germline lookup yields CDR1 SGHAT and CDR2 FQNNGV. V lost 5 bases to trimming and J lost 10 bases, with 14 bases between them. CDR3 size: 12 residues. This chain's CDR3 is CASSGRNNRAFF. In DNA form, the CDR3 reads TGTGCCAGCAGCGGGCGAAATAACAGAGCTTTCTTT.